These 5 T cell receptor beta chains were sequenced from one sample in a study of CD8 T cells in ankylosing spondylitis. TCRdb recomputed calls from the 5' RACE reads with MiXCR, one row per CDR3 protein. The data hold 230,000 or so distinct CDR3 sequences, with around 25% observed a single time. The material sequenced was blood, either unsorted or a sorted T cell fraction (not recorded which). The receptors shown here come from a male donor with ankylosing spondylitis or in good health (not recorded which).

J is TRBJ2-1 and V is TRBV7-6, with 12 bases matching TRBD1. In germline, CDR1 is SGHVS, CDR2 FNYEAQ. Trimming took 6 bases from V and 7 from J; bases not matched to a gene: 7. The CDR3 loop spans 15 amino acids. DNA for the CDR3: TGTGCCAGCAGGACCGGGACAGGGGGCGAGAATGAGCAGTTCTTC. Translated, it gives CASRTGTGGENEQFF.

This sequence joins TRBV20-1 and TRBJ2-3; possibly TRBD2 for D (6 bases). In germline, CDR1 is DFQATT, CDR2 SNEGSKA (reference sequence). This CDR3 has 13 amino acids. CDR3 in DNA: TGCAGCCTTAGCGGCATTAGCACAGATACGCAGTATTTT. Its translation is CSLSGISTDTQYF.

There are a few counts of this clonotype. The rearrangement uses TRBV20-1 and TRBJ1-3; no definite D call. Per germline, CDR1 DFQATT and CDR2 SNEGSKA (reference sequence). The CDR3 is 14 residues long. V was pared by 3 bases and J by 0 bases, with 9 bases between. The CDR3, as DNA: TGCAGTGCTAGTAAGCGTACCTCTGGAAACACCATATATTTT. Translated: CSASKRTSGNTIYF.

This clonotype was detected ten times or more. The chain is built from TRBV29-1 and TRBJ2-3, with D perhaps being TRBD1 or TRBD2 (5 bases each). Deletions cut 6 bases from V and 3 bases from J, with 19 bases between. In germline, CDR1 is SQVTM, CDR2 ANQGSEA. This CDR3 contains 15 residues. The CDR3 region has the DNA TGCAGCGTAACCCTCGGTCGGGGCATTACAGATACGCAGTATTTT. This gives the protein CSVTLGRGITDTQYF.

V usage is TRBV12-3 or TRBV12-4 and J usage is TRBJ2-7, with D maybe TRBD1 (6 bases). The germline V and J ends were trimmed by 8 bases and 2 bases, with 28 bases remaining between them. The CDR3 is 18 amino acids. CDR3 bases: TGTGCCAGCTCGTTAACAATCTACTACAGGGATGCCACCTACGAGCAGTACTTC. It specifies CASSLTIYYRDATYEQYF.